The 21 T cell receptor beta chains below were found in one sample sequenced in a study of T cell responses to AZD1222 COVID-19 vaccine. Method: immunoSEQ multiplex PCR; TCRdb's copy keeps in-frame clones and lacks some. Here the sample spans about 110,000 clones, around 90% being singletons. Sequencing used peripheral blood, obtained on day 0 of AZD1222 vaccination. All receptors derive from an adult in good health.

This chain connects TRBV5-1 to TRBJ2-7, with 8 positions matching TRBD1. This CDR3 comprises 15 residues. CDR1 is SGHRS and CDR2 is YFSETQ in the germline V gene. The trim removed 3 bases at V and 2 bases at J, leaving 7 bases unmatched. Here the CDR3 reads CASSSNHRGTYEQYF. CDR3 DNA sequence: TGCGCCAGCAGCTCTAACCACAGGGGGACCTACGAGCAGTACTTC.

The rearrangement joins TRBV4-1 to TRBJ1-1, with 7 bases matching TRBD1. The V gene end was trimmed by 0 bases and the J gene end by 2 bases; junction bases not matched to a gene: 6. The CDR3 length is 16 residues. Germline-derived CDR1 and CDR2 are MGHRA and YSYEKL. Here the CDR3 DNA reads TGCGCCAGCAGCCAAGAGGCAGGGGGGACAAACACTGAAGCTTTCTTT. This translates into CASSQEAGGTNTEAFF.

V and J are TRBV29-1 and TRBJ1-2, with 9 bases that match TRBD1. The CDR3 runs 15 residues. Trimming cost V 6 bases and J 8 bases; bases outside gene matches: 16. CDR1 is SQVTM, CDR2 ANQGSEA, per germline. The CDR3 sequence: CSVLPPMTGGWGYTF. The CDR3 region has the DNA TGCAGCGTCTTACCCCCCATGACAGGGGGTTGGGGCTACACCTTC.

The CDR3 sequence: CASSLSNYGNTIYF. The DNA for the CDR3 is TGTGCCAGCAGCCTAAGCAATTACGGAAACACCATATATTTT. This chain joins TRBV7-2 and TRBJ1-3; D unresolved. The germline V and J ends were trimmed by 5 bases and 4 bases, with 12 bases remaining between them. CDR1 is SGHTA and CDR2 is FQGNSA in the germline V gene. The CDR3 has 14 amino acids.

The chain has TRBV4-2 and TRBJ2-3, with TRBD2 as a possible D gene (6 bases). Per germline, CDR1 LGHNA and CDR2 YNFKEQ. V gave up 0 bases and J gave up 4 bases, with 14 bases separating them. This CDR3 is 16 amino acids long. The CDR3 DNA follows: TGTGCCAGCAGCCAAGATCACGGGAGAGGCGCAGATACGCAGTATTTT. Encoded protein: CASSQDHGRGADTQYF.

J is TRBJ2-1 and V is TRBV7-3; D is unclear. There are 15 residues in the CDR3. Germline values: CDR1 SGHTA, CDR2 FQGTGA. V lost 4 bases, J lost 5 bases, and 15 bases lay in between. CDR3 in DNA: TGTGCCAGCAGCTCCTCCCCTGGAGATGACAATGAGCAGTTCTTC. Encoded protein: CASSSSPGDDNEQFF.

The V call is TRBV5-1, the J call TRBJ1-2; no clear D gene. Germline V CDR1 and CDR2: SGHRS, YFSETQ. The CDR3 spans 15 residues. The V gene lost 1 base and the J gene lost 3 bases, with 13 bases spanning the gap. The CDR3 here is CASSLIGESHYGYTF. The CDR3 bases are TGCGCCAGCAGCTTGATCGGGGAATCACACTATGGCTACACCTTC.

V gene TRBV19 combines with J gene TRBJ2-1; TRBD2 might be the D (7 bases). V lost 0 bases and J lost 9, with 21 bases in between. CDR1 and CDR2 (germline): LNHDA, SQIVND (reference sequence). The length of the CDR3 is 17 residues. Here the CDR3 reads CASSIDTGGPWWPEQFF. The CDR3 nucleotides read TGTGCCAGTAGTATAGATACGGGGGGCCCGTGGTGGCCTGAGCAGTTCTTC.

The gene calls are TRBV2 and TRBJ1-3; no clear D. Germline CDR1 and CDR2: SNHLY and FYNNEI. V was pared by 6 bases and J by 0 bases, with 15 bases between. The CDR3 is 16 residues long. CDR3 residues: CASRPGYSNSGNTIYF. The DNA of the CDR3 is TGTGCCAGCAGGCCGGGATATTCCAACTCTGGAAACACCATATATTTT.

The J gene is TRBJ1-1, the V gene TRBV4-3; D is undetermined. Trimming left V 0 bases short and J 5 bases short, with 19 bases between. CDR1 LGHNA and CDR2 YSLEER come from the germline V gene. The CDR3 contains 17 residues. The CDR3 DNA is TGCGCCAGCAGCCAAGATCTGAGCGGTTCTGTAATAACTGAAGCTTTCTTT. This encodes CASSQDLSGSVITEAFF.

The chain joins TRBV19 to TRBJ2-6; D remains unclear. The CDR3 covers 14 residues. Looked up from germline, CDR1 is LNHDA and CDR2 is SQIVND (reference sequence). V was shortened by 7 bases and J by 0 bases, with 7 bases between the two germline ends. The CDR3 DNA reads TGTGCCAGTAAATCCAGCTCTGGGGCCAACGTCCTGACTTTC. It specifies CASKSSSGANVLTF.

This sequence joins TRBV6-5 and TRBJ2-1; 11 bases map to TRBD1. The CDR3 consists of 14 residues. Germline assignment: CDR1 MNHEY and CDR2 SVGAGI. V lost 4 bases, J lost 12 bases, and 8 bases stayed unmatched. CDR3 residues: CASSFGTGGSGQFF. In DNA, the CDR3 is TGTGCCAGCAGTTTCGGGACAGGGGGGTCAGGGCAGTTCTTC.

The chain joins TRBV5-4 to TRBJ1-1; D might be TRBD1 (6 bases). V lost 1 base and J lost 3, with 10 bases in between. CDR3 size: 14 residues. Germline V gives CDR1 SGHNT, CDR2 YYREEE (reference sequence). The CDR3 bases are TGTGCCAGCAGCTTGAGGGGGGCCGACACTGAAGCTTTCTTT. This gives the protein CASSLRGADTEAFF.

V usage is TRBV28 and J usage is TRBJ1-5, with D perhaps TRBD1 (6 bases). The CDR3 length is 16 residues. CDR1 and CDR2 from the germline V gene are MDHEN and SYDVKM. V was pared by 7 bases and J by 0 bases, with 16 bases between. The CDR3 nucleotides read TGTGCCAGCACCCTGACAGGATACTCTAGCAATCAGCCCCAGCATTTT. Protein product: CASTLTGYSSNQPQHF.

The rearrangement uses TRBV5-1 and TRBJ1-2, with TRBD1 matching over 8 bases. V was clipped by 4 bases and J by 3 bases; unmatched bases: 5. The CDR3 is made up of 14 amino acids. Germline-derived CDR1 and CDR2 are SGHRS and YFSETQ. The CDR3 nucleotides are TGCGCCAGCAGCACCTCAGGGGGCGACTATGGCTACACCTTC. This sequence encodes CASSTSGGDYGYTF.

The V and J genes are TRBV21-1 and TRBJ1-1. TRBV21-1 is noted as a pseudogene. The CDR3 is made up of 14 amino acids. The CDR3 reads CASSKEEVNTEAFF. In DNA, the CDR3 is TGTGCCAGCAGCAAAGAGGAAGTGAACACTGAAGCTTTCTTT.

This chain connects TRBV2 to TRBJ1-4; TRBD1 aligns across 8 bases. The CDR3 is made up of 15 amino acids. J gave up 8 bases and V 7 bases, and 12 bases lay outside the gene matches. Germline assignment: CDR1 SNHLY and CDR2 FYNNEI. Here the CDR3 DNA reads TGTGCCAGCACATGGGGACAGGTAGTGGAAGAAAAACTGTTTTTT. Translating gives CASTWGQVVEEKLFF.

The V gene is TRBV5-6, the J gene TRBJ1-4; TRBD1 matches at 12 bases. The germline V gene has CDR1 SGHDT and CDR2 YYEEEE. The CDR3 runs to 14 residues. The ends lost 5 bases at V and 7 bases at J; junction bases unmatched: 3. CDR3 residues: CASRGTGGGEKLFF. Here the CDR3 DNA reads TGTGCCAGCAGAGGGACAGGGGGCGGTGAAAAACTGTTTTTT.

The chain uses TRBV3-1 (or the pseudogene TRBV3-2) and TRBJ1-1, with D uncertain. V was shortened by 4 bases and J by 5 bases, with 11 bases between the two germline ends. CDR3 length: 13 residues. CDR1 is LGHDT, CDR2 YNNKEL, per germline (reference sequence). CDR3 sequence (DNA): TGTGCCAGCAGCCTCCTATGGGAAACTGAAGCTTTCTTT. Amino acids: CASSLLWETEAFF.

CDR3 protein: CASSRTDTDTQYF. CDR3 sequence (DNA): TGTGCCAGCAGCCGGACAGATACAGATACGCAGTATTTT. This chain links TRBV5-4 with TRBJ2-3, with D tentatively TRBD1 (6 bases). CDR1 SGHNT and CDR2 YYREEE come from the germline V gene (reference sequence). The CDR3 length is 13 residues. Trimming shortened V by 4 bases and J by 3 bases, and 9 bases separated the two germline ends.

The chain is built from TRBV11-2 and TRBJ2-1, with D hard to call. V was pared by 0 bases and J by 3 bases, with 6 bases between. This CDR3 has 14 amino acids. CDR1 is SGHAT, CDR2 FQNNGV, per germline. CDR3: CASSLDLVYNEQFF. As DNA, the CDR3 is TGTGCCAGCAGCTTAGATTTGGTCTACAATGAGCAGTTCTTC.